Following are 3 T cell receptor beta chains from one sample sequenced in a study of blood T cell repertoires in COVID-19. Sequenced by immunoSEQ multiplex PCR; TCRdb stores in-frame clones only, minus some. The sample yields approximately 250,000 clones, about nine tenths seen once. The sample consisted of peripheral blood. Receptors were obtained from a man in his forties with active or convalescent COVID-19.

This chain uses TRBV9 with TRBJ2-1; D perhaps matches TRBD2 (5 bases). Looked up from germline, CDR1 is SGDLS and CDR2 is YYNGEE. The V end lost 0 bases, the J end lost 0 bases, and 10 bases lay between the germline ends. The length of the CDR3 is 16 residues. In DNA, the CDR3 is TGTGCCAGCAGCGTAGGTTTCCGGGGCTCCTACAATGAGCAGTTCTTC. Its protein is CASSVGFRGSYNEQFF. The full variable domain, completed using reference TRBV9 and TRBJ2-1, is DSGVTQTPKHLITATGQRVTLRCSPRSGDLSVYWYQQSLDQGLQFLIQYYNGEERAKGNILERFSAQQFPDLHSELNLSSLELGDSALYFCASSVGFRGSYNEQFFGPGTRLTVL.

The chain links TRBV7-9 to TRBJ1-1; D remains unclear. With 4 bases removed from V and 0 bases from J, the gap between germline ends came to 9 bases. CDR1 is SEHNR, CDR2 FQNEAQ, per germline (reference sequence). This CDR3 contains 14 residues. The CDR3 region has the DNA TGTGCCAGCAGCTCATCGGGGATGAACACTGAAGCTTTCTTT. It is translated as CASSSSGMNTEAFF.

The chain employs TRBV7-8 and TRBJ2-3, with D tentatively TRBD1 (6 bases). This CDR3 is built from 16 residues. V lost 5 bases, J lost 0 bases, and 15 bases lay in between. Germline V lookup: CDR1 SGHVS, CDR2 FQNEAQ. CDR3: CASSPRQDSSTDTQYF. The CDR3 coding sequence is TGTGCCAGCAGCCCTCGACAGGATTCTAGCACAGATACGCAGTATTTT. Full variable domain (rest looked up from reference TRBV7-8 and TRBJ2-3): GAGVSQSPRYKVAKRGQDVALRCDPISGHVSLFWYQQALGQGPEFLTYFQNEAQLDKSGLPSDRFFAERPEGSVSTLKIQRTQQEDSAVYLCASSPRQDSSTDTQYFGPGTRLTVL.